The rows below give T cell receptor beta chains drawn from one sample of a study of T-cell reconstitution after alpha-beta-depleted transplantation in children. TCRdb called the PCR reads again in MiXCR, with one record for every CDR3 protein. The top ten clones hold about 5.6% of a sample with roughly 500,000 distinct CDR3 sequences, around 12% of them seen once. This specimen consisted of PBMCs from the stem cell graft donor, obtained from the stem cell graft. Receptors originate from a human donor who donated a stem cell graft to a child with combined immunodeficiency. Each CDR3 is given with its conserved first and last residue. A D gene is named only where the DNA matches it firmly. Some rows have no size entry. The others give once, few or many, or a class for an expanded clone.

TRBV7-9,-,TRBJ2-5,many,TGTGCCAGCAGCTTAGGGGTAGCGGAAGCCCAAGAGACCCAGTACTTC,CASSLGVAEAQETQYF
TRBV20-1,TRBD1,TRBJ2-7,-,TGCAGTGCTAGCGTTCCGGGACAGGGGACCTACGAGCAGTACTTC,CSASVPGQGTYEQYF
TRBV15,-,TRBJ2-3,few,TGTGCCACCAGCAGAGATCGGGGGATCGGCACAGATACGCAGTATTTT,CATSRDRGIGTDTQYF
TRBV6-2/TRBV6-3,TRBD2,TRBJ2-1,-,TGTGCCAGCAGTCCACTAGCGGAGGGTTTCCCCGATGAGCAGTTCTTC,CASSPLAEGFPDEQFF
TRBV6-1,TRBD2,TRBJ2-1,-,TGTGCCAGCAGTGATGCCCCACGACGGGGACTAGCGGGAAGGTCCCTAGAGCAGTTCTTC,CASSDAPRRGLAGRSLEQFF
TRBV29-1,-,TRBJ1-2,many,TGCAGCGTCTACGGGGACTATGGCTACACCTTC,CSVYGDYGYTF
TRBV7-3,TRBD1,TRBJ1-3,-,TGTGCCAGCAGCTTAAACCCAGGGACAGCGGGAAACACCATATATTTT,CASSLNPGTAGNTIYF
TRBV7-3,-,TRBJ2-3,few,TGTGCCAGCAGCTCCCGCGGCGAAAAGGGAGCAGATACGCAGTATTTT,CASSSRGEKGADTQYF
TRBV20-1,-,TRBJ1-1,few,TGCAGTGCTCGGGACCCCGGATGGGCGAACACTGAAGCTTTCTTT,CSARDPGWANTEAFF
TRBV7-2,-,TRBJ1-3,few,TGTGCCAGCATCCCGGACATGTCTGGAAACACCATATATTTT,CASIPDMSGNTIYF
TRBV9,TRBD1,TRBJ1-2,-,TGTGCCAGCAGCGTAGCTACAGGGGACTATGGCTACACCTTC,CASSVATGDYGYTF
TRBV5-1,TRBD2,TRBJ2-3,-,TGCGCCAGCAGCTTGACGGGACTAAGGACAGATACGCAGTATTTT,CASSLTGLRTDTQYF
TRBV7-3,-,TRBJ2-2,many,TGTGCCAGCAGCTCCGAAACAGGGAGGGAGCTGTTTTTT,CASSSETGRELFF
TRBV10-3,-,TRBJ2-1,many,TGTGCCATCAGTGAGTCTTACAATGAGCAGTTCTTC,CAISESYNEQFF
TRBV4-2,-,TRBJ2-7,-,TGTGCCAGCAGCCGAACTCCAGGCGTCTACGAGCAGTACTTC,CASSRTPGVYEQYF
TRBV4-1,-,TRBJ2-5,-,TGCGCCAGCAGCGGGGGGCCCGAGACCCAGTACTTC,CASSGGPETQYF
TRBV5-1,-,TRBJ2-7,-,TGCGCCAGCAGCGCCCTAGGGCTCTCCTACGAGCAGTACTTC,CASSALGLSYEQYF
TRBV7-2,TRBD2,TRBJ2-1,few,TGTGCCAGCAGCTCCGCACCGGGACTAAGCTCCTACAATGAGCAGTTCTTC,CASSSAPGLSSYNEQFF
TRBV4-3,TRBD1,TRBJ2-7,many,TGCGCCAGCAGCCAAACTAGGGACAGGAGCTCCTACGAGCAGTACTTC,CASSQTRDRSSYEQYF
TRBV11-2,-,TRBJ2-7,-,TGTGCCAGCAGCTTAGCGGGTAGCAACCACGAGCAGTACTTC,CASSLAGSNHEQYF
TRBV10-3,-,TRBJ1-5,few,TGTGCCATCAGTGAGCAGGGTAGCAATCAGCCCCAGCATTTT,CAISEQGSNQPQHF
TRBV2,-,TRBJ1-5,-,TGTGCCAGCAGTGATCCGTGGGGGCGCGGCAATCAGCCCCAGCATTTT,CASSDPWGRGNQPQHF
TRBV7-9,-,TRBJ2-5,-,TGTGCCAGCAGCTTAGAAAGACAGGCCAGATTACTAGAGACCCAGTACTTC,CASSLERQARLLETQYF
TRBV7-9,-,TRBJ2-3,many,TGTGCCAGCAGCCTCACAGCAACCTCTAGCACAGATACGCAGTATTTT,CASSLTATSSTDTQYF
TRBV30,-,TRBJ1-4,-,TGTGCCTGGAGTGTCAAGCCTAATGAAAAACTGTTTTTT,CAWSVKPNEKLFF
TRBV20-1,-,TRBJ2-1,-,TGCAGTGCCCACCCTGTCCGCTCCTACAATGAGCAGTTCTTC,CSAHPVRSYNEQFF
TRBV12-3/TRBV12-4,-,TRBJ2-1,many,TGTGCCAGCAGCCCTAAAGCCCGGGGTTACAATGAGCAGTTCTTC,CASSPKARGYNEQFF
TRBV12-3/TRBV12-4,TRBD2,TRBJ2-7,many,TGTGCCAGCAGCCTGGCTAGCGGGCTCTCCTACGAGCAGTACTTC,CASSLASGLSYEQYF
TRBV9,TRBD2,TRBJ2-1,-,TGTGCCAGCAGCGTAGGCGGGAGGGCCGATGAGCAGTTCTTC,CASSVGGRADEQFF
TRBV9,-,TRBJ2-3,few,TGTGCCAGCAGTGGCAGTGCAGATACGCAGTATTTT,CASSGSADTQYF
TRBV6-1,TRBD1,TRBJ2-7,few,TGTGCCAGCAGGGAATGGACAGGGAACTTTGGCGAGCAGTACTTC,CASREWTGNFGEQYF
TRBV12-2,-,TRBJ2-1,-,TGTGCAAGTCGCTCTCTAATGAGTAAGGGAGGGGGTCACAATGAGCAGTTCTTC,CASRSLMSKGGGHNEQFF
TRBV12-3/TRBV12-4,-,TRBJ1-5,many,TGTGCCAGCAGTTTAGTGGGGGCGCCTCAGCCCCAGCATTTT,CASSLVGAPQPQHF
TRBV29-1,-,TRBJ1-1,few,TGCAGCGTTGAAGAAGGAGGGATGGGCACTGAAGCTTTCTTT,CSVEEGGMGTEAFF
TRBV4-2,-,TRBJ2-7,-,TGTGCCATGGGCCCCGGGGCCCACGGCGAGCAGTACTTC,CAMGPGAHGEQYF
TRBV19,-,TRBJ1-5,-,TGTGCCAGTAGTTATATAGGTAGCAATCAGCCCCAGCATTTT,CASSYIGSNQPQHF
TRBV20-1,-,TRBJ1-1,many,TGCAGTGCTAGATCCGCAGGGAGATTCACTGAAGCTTTCTTT,CSARSAGRFTEAFF